This T cell receptor (beta chain) was found in a study of beta chain features in type 1 diabetes. This clone was observed a handful of times. Its cognate antigen is unknown. Findings and caveats of the study: The question of HLA type influencing TCRB rearrangement was one that remained unresolved here. TCRB CDR3s from Type 1 diabetes patients were moderately but significantly shorter in all four CD4+ subsets.

cDNA synthesis used the whole RNA isolate, giving expressed TCRB sequences. The repertoire was sequenced with immunoSEQ multiplex PCR; TCRdb's copy has only in-frame clones and lacks some. This table has a few hundred thousand clones, about 14% appearing once. The sample comprised central memory CD4+ T cells from blood. The TCR originated in a man in his thirties or forties in good health.

CDR3 nucleotides: TGTGCCAGCAGTTACCCAGCAGGGAGGAATTCACCCCTCCACTTT. Translation: CASSYPAGRNSPLHF. The rearrangement joins TRBV6-6 to TRBJ1-6; tentatively, D is TRBD1 (5 bases). The CDR3 spans 15 residues. Trimming pared 2 bases from V and 7 bases from J, leaving 12 bases between. From germline, CDR1 is MNHNY and CDR2 SVGAGI (reference sequence).